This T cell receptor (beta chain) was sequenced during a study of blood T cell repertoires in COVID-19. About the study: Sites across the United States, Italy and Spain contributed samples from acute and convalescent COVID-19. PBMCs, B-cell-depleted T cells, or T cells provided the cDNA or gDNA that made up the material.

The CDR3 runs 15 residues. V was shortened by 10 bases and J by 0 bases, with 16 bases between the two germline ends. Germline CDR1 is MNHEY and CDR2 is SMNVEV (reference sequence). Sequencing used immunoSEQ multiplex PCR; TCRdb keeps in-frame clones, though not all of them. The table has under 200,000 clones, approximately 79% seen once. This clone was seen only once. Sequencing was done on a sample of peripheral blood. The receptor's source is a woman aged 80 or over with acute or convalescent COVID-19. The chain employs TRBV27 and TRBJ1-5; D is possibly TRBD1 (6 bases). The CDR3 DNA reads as TGTGCCACCAAACAGGGTGCACATAGCAATCAGCCCCAGCATTTT. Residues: CATKQGAHSNQPQHF.